The sequence of this T cell receptor (beta chain) was determined in a study of cytomegalovirus exposure and HLA in healthy donors. The PCR ran on 60 Vbeta and 13 Jbeta primers. Data came from immunoSEQ multiplex PCR; TCRdb stores just in-frame clones and leaves some out. Here the sample table reports tens of thousands of clones. V dropped 3 bases and J dropped 1 base, with 19 bases sitting between them. This CDR3 has 17 amino acids. Germline CDR1 reads SGDLS; CDR2 reads YYNGEE. The receptor comes from a woman aged 40 to 50 in good health and CMV-seronegative. Material for sequencing was PBMCs. The chain combines TRBV9 with TRBJ1-1; D is possibly TRBD1 (5 bases). CDR3 protein: CASSADFATAQNTEAFF. The CDR3 DNA reads as TGTGCCAGCAGCGCCGACTTCGCGACAGCACAGAACACTGAAGCTTTCTTT.